The 14 T cell receptor beta chains listed next were all sequenced from one sample in a study of blood T cell repertoires in COVID-19. This table comes from immunoSEQ multiplex PCR, and its TCRdb copy is limited to in-frame clones, with some not included. Of 150,000 to 200,000 clones in the sample, roughly four fifths were seen once. Input material: peripheral blood. Receptor source: a human donor in a cohort sampled during active COVID-19.

This clone has a handful of counts. The same CDR3 also results from other DNA sequences found in this sample. The chain is built from TRBV6-2 or TRBV6-3 and TRBJ2-1; TRBD2 matches at 7 bases. V lost 0 bases and J lost 4; bases outside the gene matches: 9. Germline CDR1 MNHEY, CDR2 SVGEGT. CDR3 length equals 17 residues. The CDR3 nucleotides are TGTGCCAGCAGTTACTCGAGAGGCGGGGGAAATTACAATGAGCAGTTCTTC. The encoded protein is CASSYSRGGGNYNEQFF.

The chain combines TRBV19 with TRBJ2-1, with D possibly being TRBD2 (6 bases). With 5 bases removed from V and 3 bases from J, the gap between germline ends came to 14 bases. Germline lookup yields CDR1 LNHDA and CDR2 SQIVND (reference sequence). The CDR3 runs 15 residues. The CDR3 region is CASSVSSDFYNEQFF. The CDR3 nucleotides are TGTGCCAGTAGTGTTTCTAGCGATTTCTACAATGAGCAGTTCTTC.

V is TRBV20-1 and J is TRBJ2-2; 11 nucleotides match TRBD2. Unmatched junction bases numbered 10, after V lost 3 bases and J lost 4 bases. The CDR3 spans 17 residues. Germline-derived CDR1 and CDR2 are DFQATT and SNEGSKA (reference sequence). Here the CDR3 reads CSASEPTSGVATGELFF. DNA of the CDR3: TGCAGTGCTAGTGAACCGACTAGCGGGGTAGCCACCGGGGAGCTGTTTTTT.

The rearrangement links TRBV4-1 to TRBJ2-1, with 13 bases identical to TRBD2. V gave up 4 bases and J gave up 0 bases; unmatched junction bases: 3. Germline lookup yields CDR1 MGHRA and CDR2 YSYEKL. This CDR3 has 17 amino acids. CDR3: CASSPRTSGSSYNEQFF. The CDR3 coding sequence is TGCGCCAGCAGCCCCAGGACTAGCGGGAGCTCCTACAATGAGCAGTTCTTC.

CDR3 sequence: CASSYRGQGLDEQYF. The CDR3, as DNA: TGTGCCAGCAGTTACCGCGGACAGGGTTTGGACGAGCAGTACTTC. V gene TRBV6-2 or TRBV6-3 combines with J gene TRBJ2-7; TRBD1 matches 8 bases. The germline V gene has CDR1 MNHEY and CDR2 SVGEGT. There are 15 residues in the CDR3. V lost 2 bases and J lost 5; bases outside the gene matches: 8.

The CDR3 spells CAWSGAGDEQFF. The CDR3 DNA is TGTGCCTGGAGTGGGGCCGGGGATGAGCAGTTCTTC. The chain employs TRBV30 and TRBJ2-1, with D perhaps TRBD2 (5 bases). The CDR3 spans 12 residues. The V end was cut by 1 base, the J end by 8 bases, with 9 bases between. The germline gives CDR1 GTSNPN, CDR2 SVGIG (reference sequence).

For the CDR3, the DNA is TGTGCCAGCAGCCAAGATCCATTAGGACTAGCTCCCGTGTTCTTC. It is translated as CASSQDPLGLAPVFF. The J gene is TRBJ2-1, the V gene TRBV3-1 (or the pseudogene TRBV3-2), with TRBD2 matching over 8 bases. This CDR3 comprises 15 residues. After removal of 0 bases from V and 15 bases from J, the junction contained 13 bases not matched to a gene. Germline CDR1 LGHDT, CDR2 YNNKEL (reference sequence).

The chain has TRBV9 and TRBJ2-3, with D possibly TRBD2 on 6 matching bases. V lost 3 bases and J 0 bases, leaving 14 bases between the germline ends. The CDR3 loop spans 16 amino acids. CDR1 SGDLS and CDR2 YYNGEE come from the germline V gene. In DNA, the CDR3 is TGTGCCAGCAGCGCCGCGGGGTGGCGGAGCACAGATACGCAGTATTTT. Its translation: CASSAAGWRSTDTQYF.

The rearrangement links TRBV28 to TRBJ2-3, with D possibly matching TRBD1 (6 bases). The CDR3 spans 14 residues. Per germline, CDR1 MDHEN and CDR2 SYDVKM. Trimming left V 3 bases short and J 8 bases short, with 15 bases between. CDR3 nucleotides: TGTGCCAGCAGTTTTCCTGGGGAACAGGGTACGCAGTATTTT. The encoded protein is CASSFPGEQGTQYF. Variable domain in full (rest from reference TRBV28 and TRBJ2-3): DVKVTQSSRYLVKRTGEKVFLECVQDMDHENMFWYRQDPGLGLRLIYFSYDVKMKEKGDIPEGYSVSREKKERFSLILESASTNQTSMYLCASSFPGEQGTQYFGPGTRLTVL.

The V gene is TRBV7-2, the J gene TRBJ2-1, with D possibly TRBD1 on 5 matching bases. V shed 4 bases and J shed 9 bases, with 10 bases lying between them. CDR1 is SGHTA, CDR2 FQGNSA, per germline. The CDR3 sequence is 12 residues long. Here the CDR3 reads CASSSGLGEQFF. In DNA, the CDR3 is TGTGCCAGCAGCTCAGGGCTCGGTGAGCAGTTCTTC.

This chain joins TRBV11-2 and TRBJ2-7; TRBD1 is a possible D gene (5 bases). CDR1 SGHAT and CDR2 FQNNGV come from the germline V gene. This CDR3 is 15 amino acids long. The V and J ends lost 4 bases and 0 bases respectively, with 13 bases between them. CDR3 sequence reads: CASSSPTEISYEQYF. CDR3 sequence (DNA): TGTGCCAGCAGCTCACCGACAGAAATCTCCTACGAGCAGTACTTC.

The rearrangement uses TRBV7-6 and TRBJ2-5; 15 bases map to TRBD2. This CDR3 is 18 amino acids long. The V and J ends lost 2 bases and 2 bases, in that order; junction bases with no gene match: 6. CDR1 and CDR2 (germline): SGHVS, FNYEAQ. In DNA form, the CDR3 reads TGTGCCAGCAGCTTAACCGGGACTAGCGGGGGGTATCAAGAGACCCAGTACTTC. Translation gives CASSLTGTSGGYQETQYF.

J is TRBJ2-5 and V is TRBV18, with D unresolved. CDR1 and CDR2 (germline): KGHSH, LQKENI. The V and J ends lost 6 bases and 4 bases respectively, with 9 bases between them. This CDR3 has 12 residues. The CDR3 region is CASSELLETQYF. The CDR3 DNA follows: TGTGCCAGCTCCGAGTTATTAGAGACCCAGTACTTC.

The chain is built from TRBV19 and TRBJ2-2; tentatively, D is TRBD1 (6 bases). Germline CDR1 is LNHDA and CDR2 is SQIVND (reference sequence). CDR3 length: 14 amino acids. Trimming took 5 bases from V and 1 from J, leaving 8 bases between them. CDR3 amino acids: CASSPTGNTGELFF. CDR3 nucleotide sequence: TGTGCCAGTAGTCCGACAGGGAACACCGGGGAGCTGTTTTTT.